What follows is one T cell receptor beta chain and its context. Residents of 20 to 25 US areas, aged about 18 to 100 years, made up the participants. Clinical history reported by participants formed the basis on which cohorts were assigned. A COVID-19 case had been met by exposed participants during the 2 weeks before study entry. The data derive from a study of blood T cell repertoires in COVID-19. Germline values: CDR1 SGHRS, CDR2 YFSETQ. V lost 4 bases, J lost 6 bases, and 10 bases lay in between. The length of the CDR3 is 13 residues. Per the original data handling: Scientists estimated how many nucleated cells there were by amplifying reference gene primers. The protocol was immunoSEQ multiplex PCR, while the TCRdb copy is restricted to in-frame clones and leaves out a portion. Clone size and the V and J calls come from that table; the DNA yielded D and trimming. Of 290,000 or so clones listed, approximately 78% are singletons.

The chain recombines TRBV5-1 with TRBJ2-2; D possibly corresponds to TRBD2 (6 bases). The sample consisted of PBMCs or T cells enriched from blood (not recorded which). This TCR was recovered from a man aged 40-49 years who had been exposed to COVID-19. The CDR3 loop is CASSDAGSGELFF. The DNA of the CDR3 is TGCGCCAGCAGCGATGCGGGGTCCGGGGAGCTGTTTTTT. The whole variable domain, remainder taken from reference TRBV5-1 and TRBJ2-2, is KAGVTQTPRYLIKTRGQQVTLSCSPISGHRSVSWYQQTPGQGLQFLFEYFSETQRNKGNFPGRFSGRQFSNSRSEMNVSTLELGDSALYLCASSDAGSGELFFGEGSRLTVL.